This T cell receptor beta chain was profiled in a study of radiation and T cells in renal cell carcinoma. Overall study: Nephrectomy followed 15 Gy stereotactic body radiation by 4 weeks.

Time point described: blood 2 weeks post-SBRT. Treatment in this sample: 15 Gy SBRT to primary tumor, nephrectomy 4 weeks later. The tumor was a clear cell renal cell carcinoma. Germline loops: CDR1 MDHEN, CDR2 SYDVKM. The CDR3 totals 13 residues. V lost 9 bases, J lost 3 bases, and 4 bases stayed unmatched. The table came from immunoSEQ multiplex PCR; TCRdb's copy has only in-frame clones and leaves some out. The data show approximately 79,000 clones, more than 75% seen once. The sample consisted of blood, taken from a patient whose treatment included radiotherapy and nephrectomy. The rearrangement links TRBV28 to TRBJ2-2; TRBD1 agrees at 7 bases. The TCR sequence derives from a man aged 55 to 70 with renal cell carcinoma. The CDR3 DNA follows: TGTGCCAGTTTAACAGGGGACACCGGGGAGCTGTTTTTT. Protein sequence: CASLTGDTGELFF.